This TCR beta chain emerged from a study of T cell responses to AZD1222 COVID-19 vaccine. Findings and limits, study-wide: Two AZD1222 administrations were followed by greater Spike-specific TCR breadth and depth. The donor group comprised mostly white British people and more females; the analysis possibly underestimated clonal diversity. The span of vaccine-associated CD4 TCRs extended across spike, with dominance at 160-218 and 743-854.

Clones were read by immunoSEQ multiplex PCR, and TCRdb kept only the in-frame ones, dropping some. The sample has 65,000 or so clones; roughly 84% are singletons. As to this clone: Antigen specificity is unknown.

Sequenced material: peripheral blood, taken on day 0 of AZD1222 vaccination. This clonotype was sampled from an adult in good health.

Here the CDR3 reads CASSLAAAGISYEQYF. DNA for the CDR3: TGCGCCAGCAGCTTGGCCGCGGCAGGGATATCCTACGAGCAGTACTTC. The J gene is TRBJ2-7, the V gene TRBV5-1; weak D call: TRBD1 (5 bases). Deletions cut 0 bases from V and 1 base from J, with 14 bases between. From germline, CDR1 is SGHRS and CDR2 YFSETQ. The CDR3 consists of 16 residues.